The TCR beta chain under discussion was sequenced for a study of T cell repertoires in cytomegalovirus infection. This clonotype was seen ten or more times. CDR3 length: 15 amino acids. V shed 5 bases and J shed 4 bases, with 17 bases lying between them. The germline V gene encodes CDR1 SGHTA and CDR2 FQGNSA. From the reads, TCRdb called clonotypes with MiXCR, one entry per CDR3 protein. The top ten clones hold approximately 2.4% of a sample with about 310,000 distinct CDR3 sequences, 9.6% of them seen once. Sequencing was done on a sample of PBMCs. The sequence came from a human donor in good health (CMV status not recorded). Some clones in this sample may be carry-over from other donors' samples. J is TRBJ1-1 and V is TRBV7-2; a possible D gene is TRBD1 (5 bases). CDR3 sequence (DNA): TGTGCCAGCAGCGCCCCCGGGGGAGGAAGCACTGAAGCTTTCTTT. Its protein is CASSAPGGGSTEAFF.